These 32 T cell receptor beta chains originate from one sample sequenced in a study of breast tumors, draining lymph nodes, adjacent tissues. Samples came from axillary lymph nodes draining the breast cancer. TCRdb recomputed calls from the multiplex PCR reads with MiXCR, one row per CDR3 protein. This sample yields about 200,000 distinct CDR3 sequences, of which approximately 30% are seen a single time; over 4% belongs to the top ten. Sequencing was done on a sample of axillary lymph node tissue. The receptor source for this set is a female donor with breast cancer. Some clones in this sample may be carry-over from other donors' samples.

The chain combines TRBV28 with TRBJ1-4; possibly TRBD1 for D (6 bases). Germline V gives CDR1 MDHEN, CDR2 SYDVKM. This CDR3 is 14 amino acids long. The V and J ends lost 8 bases and 3 bases respectively, with 13 bases between them. The CDR3, as DNA: TGTGCCAGCGGGGGGGCCCAGGCTAATGAAAAACTGTTTTTT. It encodes CASGGAQANEKLFF.

For this clonotype: A much bigger clone sits one base away, suggesting this may be a read error. The rearrangement joins TRBV6-5 to TRBJ1-6; D is ambiguous. The CDR3 is 13 amino acids. V lost 7 bases and J lost 4, with 8 bases in between. From germline, CDR1 is MNHEY and CDR2 SVGAGI. The CDR3 DNA reads TGTGCCAGCACCCCAGCATATAATTCACCCCTCCACTTT. It codes for CASTPAYNSPLHF.

At least ten counts were recorded for this clonotype. This chain connects TRBV20-1 to TRBJ2-5, with TRBD1 matching over 7 bases. J lost 4 bases, V lost 5 bases, and 7 bases had no gene match. The CDR3 covers 13 residues. CDR1 and CDR2 (germline): DFQATT, SNEGSKA (reference sequence). CDR3 DNA: TGCAGTGCTTTTAACACAGGGGCAGAGACCCAGTACTTC. Its protein product is CSAFNTGAETQYF.

V is TRBV29-1 and J is TRBJ2-1; 7 bases line up with TRBD2. Germline CDR1 SQVTM, CDR2 ANQGSEA. The CDR3 extends over 13 amino acids. V dropped 6 bases and J dropped 7; count of bases not matched to a gene: 9. CDR3 protein: CSVVAGARNEQFF. The CDR3 DNA follows: TGCAGCGTGGTGGCGGGAGCCAGGAATGAGCAGTTCTTC.

At least ten counts were recorded for this clonotype. The chain carries TRBV19 and TRBJ1-4; D is perhaps TRBD1 (6 bases). V was cut by 3 bases and J by 6 bases, with 11 bases left in between. This CDR3 has 14 amino acids. The germline gives CDR1 LNHDA, CDR2 SQIVND (reference sequence). This CDR3 reads CASSMGRGDEKLFF. The CDR3 DNA reads as TGTGCCAGTAGTATGGGCAGGGGAGATGAAAAACTGTTTTTT.

This clonotype was counted at least ten times. The chain is built from TRBV9 and TRBJ2-5; 13 bases fit TRBD2. Germline CDR1 reads SGDLS; CDR2 reads YYNGEE. V gave up 3 bases and J gave up 2 bases; unmatched junction bases: 4. The CDR3 sequence is 16 residues long. The CDR3 reads CASSEGLAGLQETQYF. The CDR3 DNA reads as TGTGCCAGCAGCGAGGGACTAGCGGGGCTACAAGAGACCCAGTACTTC.

A word on this clonotype: This sequence may be a read error, since a much larger clone differs from it by one base. The CDR3 DNA reads TGTGCCAGCAGCCCCCTCAGGGGGCCCAAGAGTGAGCAGTTCTTC. Residues: CASSPLRGPKSEQFF. The chain couples TRBV11-2 to TRBJ2-1; TRBD1 agrees at 8 bases. Germline V CDR1 and CDR2: SGHAT, FQNNGV. V lost 5 bases and J lost 9; bases outside the gene matches: 12. The CDR3 has 15 amino acids.

The chain carries TRBV19 and TRBJ1-6; 8 bases fit TRBD1. V lost 7 bases to trimming and J lost 5 bases; unmatched junction nucleotides: 4. Germline CDR1 LNHDA, CDR2 SQIVND (reference sequence). The CDR3 totals 14 residues. In DNA form, the CDR3 reads TGTGCCAGTACCTGGACAGGGAATAATTCACCCCTCCACTTT. It yields the protein CASTWTGNNSPLHF.

V gene TRBV3-1 combines with J gene TRBJ1-2; D is undetermined. The V gene's germline CDR1 is LGHDT and CDR2 YNNKEL (reference sequence). The ends were cut back, 1 base at V and 3 bases at J, with 15 bases in the middle. The CDR3 sequence is 16 residues long. The DNA for the CDR3 is TGTGCCAGCAGCCAAGCCGGGCCATCGGGAGACTATGGCTACACCTTC. This encodes CASSQAGPSGDYGYTF.

This clonotype appeared a few times. The rearrangement joins TRBV6-5 to TRBJ2-5, with TRBD2 matching 8 bases. J gave up 1 base and V 6 bases, and 13 bases lay outside the gene matches. The CDR3 is 17 amino acids. Germline V gene data show CDR1 as MNHEY and CDR2 as SVGAGI. The DNA of the CDR3 is TGTGCCAGCAGCCCTCTCGAGGGTAGCGGGGTCCAAGAGACCCAGTACTTC. This gives the protein CASSPLEGSGVQETQYF.

This clonotype was recorded many times. This sequence joins TRBV4-1 and TRBJ1-2; 11 bases map to TRBD1. Germline assignment: CDR1 MGHRA and CDR2 YSYEKL. The junction had 7 bases not matched to a gene; V was cut back by 3 bases and J by 4 bases. The CDR3 consists of 16 residues. The CDR3 DNA reads as TGCGCCAGCAGCCAGCCTGGACAGGGGGCCTTCTATGGCTACACCTTC. Its translation: CASSQPGQGAFYGYTF.

This chain uses TRBV20-1 with TRBJ1-5; a weak D match, TRBD1 (5 bases). V dropped 6 bases and J dropped 1 base, with 13 bases sitting between them. The germline V gene has CDR1 DFQATT and CDR2 SNEGSKA (reference sequence). The CDR3 runs to 14 residues. The CDR3, as DNA: TGCAGTGCCAGTTGGGGCGGGAGCAATCAGCCCCAGCATTTT. This codes for CSASWGGSNQPQHF.

This clonotype was detected ten times or more. The V call is TRBV28, the J call TRBJ2-7, with TRBD2 matching over 8 bases. The CDR3 runs 12 residues. Looked up from germline, CDR1 is MDHEN and CDR2 is SYDVKM. J gave up 11 bases and V 5 bases, and 8 bases lay outside the gene matches. For the CDR3, the DNA is TGTGCCAGCAGTCCCCCAGCGGGAGAGGAGTACTTC. Translated, it gives CASSPPAGEEYF.

With respect to this clonotype: A read error is possible here, since a much larger clone lies one base away. The J gene is TRBJ2-1, the V gene TRBV9; D gene ambiguous. The CDR3 has 14 amino acids. Germline assignment: CDR1 SGDLS and CDR2 YYNGEE. Deletions cut 0 bases from V and 12 bases from J, with 16 bases between. CDR3 in DNA: TGTGCCAGCAGCGTAGGCCCTGACCCGGATGGGCAGTTCTTC. It specifies CASSVGPDPDGQFF.

The table lists this clonotype with many counts. Germline and junction disagree at one end, which may indicate a read error. This chain joins TRBV6-5 and TRBJ1-2; TRBD1 is a possible D gene (5 bases). Germline CDR1 and CDR2: MNHEY and SVGAGI. CDR3 size: 16 residues. The CDR3 spells CASSHSIWTTGDGYTF. For the CDR3, the DNA is TGTGCCAGCAGTCACTCGATTTGGACAACGGGGGATGGCTACACCTTC.

This clonotype was found many times. The rearrangement uses TRBV5-4 and TRBJ2-3; 15 nucleotides line up with TRBD2. V dropped 3 bases and J dropped 0; count of bases not matched to a gene: 11. The germline gives CDR1 SGHNT, CDR2 YYREEE (reference sequence). CDR3 length equals 20 residues. The CDR3 nucleotides are TGTGCCAGCAGCTCTGGACTAGCGGGAGGGTCCTTTACTAGCACAGATACGCAGTATTTT. Protein sequence: CASSSGLAGGSFTSTDTQYF.

In this sample, this clonotype turned up many times. CDR3: CASRVLADTQYF. The CDR3 nucleotides are TGTGCCAGCAGGGTACTAGCAGATACGCAGTATTTT. The chain is built from TRBV2 and TRBJ2-3, with a weak D call TRBD2 (5 bases). This CDR3 region has 12 residues. The V end lost 6 bases, the J end lost 4 bases, and 8 bases lay between the germline ends. CDR1 and CDR2 (germline): SNHLY, FYNNEI.

Of note for this clonotype: Germline and junction disagree at one end, which may indicate a read error. CDR3 region: CASSRSQGTQYF. CDR3 DNA: TGCGCCAGCAGCCGTTCACAAGGGACCCAGTACTTC. The chain uses TRBV5-1 and TRBJ2-5; no reliable D call. Germline V CDR1 and CDR2: SGHRS, YFSETQ. This CDR3 is 12 amino acids long.

The rearrangement uses TRBV6-4 and TRBJ1-1; D is perhaps TRBD1 (5 bases). Germline lookup yields CDR1 MRHNA and CDR2 SNTAGT. With 3 bases removed from V and 3 bases from J, the gap between germline ends came to 23 bases. The CDR3 sequence is 18 residues long. The CDR3 region is CASSESPYEQGRDTEAFF. The DNA of the CDR3 is TGTGCCAGCAGTGAGTCACCCTACGAGCAGGGTAGGGACACTGAAGCTTTCTTT.

This clonotype was seen ten or more times. The gene calls are TRBV6-6 and TRBJ1-2, with a possible D match to TRBD1 (6 bases). This CDR3 has 15 residues. In germline, CDR1 is MNHNY, CDR2 SVGAGI (reference sequence). The V end was cut by 5 bases, the J end by 3 bases, with 16 bases between. In DNA form, the CDR3 reads TGTGCCAGCAGTAGGACAGTAGCAGGGGACTATGGCTACACCTTC. Its translation: CASSRTVAGDYGYTF.

This clonotype was detected many times. The chain uses TRBV19 and TRBJ2-5; D unclear. CDR1 and CDR2 (germline): LNHDA, SQIVND (reference sequence). This CDR3 is built from 13 residues. V was trimmed by 4 bases and J by 7 bases, leaving 13 bases between them. The CDR3 is CASSTYYFGTQYF. For the CDR3, the DNA is TGTGCCAGTAGTACTTATTATTTCGGGACCCAGTACTTC.

This clonotype was seen many times. The J gene is TRBJ2-1, the V gene TRBV9, with D uncertain. This CDR3 comprises 10 residues. The ends were cut back, 3 bases at V and 6 bases at J, with 1 base in the middle. Germline CDR1 reads SGDLS; CDR2 reads YYNGEE. This CDR3 is CASSGNEQFF. Here the CDR3 DNA reads TGTGCCAGCAGCGGCAATGAGCAGTTCTTC.

Regarding this clonotype: One junction end does not reproduce the germline sequence, and a read error may be involved. The chain couples TRBV7-2 to TRBJ2-5; 15 bases are a match to TRBD2. The CDR3 loop spans 16 amino acids. Per the germline V gene, CDR1 is SGHTA and CDR2 is FQGNSA. CDR3 sequence reads: CASSYGLAGGTETQYF. The CDR3 region has the DNA TGTGCCAGCAGCTACGGACTAGCGGGAGGGACAGAGACTCAGTACTTC.

The chain links TRBV18 to TRBJ1-1; D might be TRBD1 (6 bases). The CDR3 has 16 amino acids. V lost 5 bases to trimming and J lost 1 base, with 17 bases between them. In germline, CDR1 is KGHSH, CDR2 LQKENI. The CDR3 bases are TGTGCCAGCTCAAGCAGTGGGGGGGCACAGAACACTGAAGCTTTCTTT. Translated, it gives CASSSSGGAQNTEAFF.

J is TRBJ2-3 and V is TRBV5-1, with 13 bases matching TRBD2. CDR3 length: 17 amino acids. Germline CDR1 reads SGHRS; CDR2 reads YFSETQ. The J segment lost 11 bases and the V segment lost 0 bases, leaving 12 bases of the junction unmatched. The chain's CDR3 is CASSLVGTSGNYNEQYF. The CDR3 DNA reads as TGCGCCAGCAGCTTGGTAGGGACTAGCGGGAACTACAATGAGCAGTATTTT.

This clonotype was recorded at least ten times. This sequence joins TRBV7-2 and TRBJ2-5; 14 nucleotides agree with TRBD2. Germline CDR1 SGHTA, CDR2 FQGNSA. The trim removed 5 bases at V and 5 bases at J, leaving 4 bases unmatched. The CDR3 has 15 amino acids. The CDR3 protein is CASSRGLAGVETQYF. CDR3 sequence (DNA): TGTGCCAGCAGCCGGGGACTAGCGGGAGTTGAGACCCAGTACTTC.

This clonotype was recorded many times. The chain carries TRBV11-1 and TRBJ2-2, with a possible D match to TRBD2 (6 bases). V was clipped by 6 bases and J by 1 base, with 15 bases between them. Germline loops: CDR1 SGHAT, CDR2 FQDESV (reference sequence). The CDR3 is 16 residues long. CDR3 sequence (DNA): TGTGCCAGCAGTCCCACCGGGACTGTGAACACCGGGGAGCTGTTTTTT. This codes for CASSPTGTVNTGELFF.

This clonotype was found many times. The chain has TRBV7-2 and TRBJ2-7; 8 nucleotides align to TRBD2. This CDR3 has 15 residues. Germline lookup yields CDR1 SGHTA and CDR2 FQGNSA. V was pared by 0 bases and J by 1 base, with 2 bases of the junction left unmatched. The chain's CDR3 is CASSLATSGSYEQYF. The CDR3 region has the DNA TGTGCCAGCAGCTTAGCAACTAGCGGTTCCTACGAGCAGTACTTC.

The chain has TRBV20-1 and TRBJ2-1, with 10 positions matching TRBD2. The end of the DNA fits TRBJ2-7 better, so the J call may be wrong. The CDR3 totals 13 residues. Germline loops: CDR1 DFQATT, CDR2 SNEGSKA (reference sequence). In DNA, the CDR3 is TGCAGTGCTAGGCTAGCGGGGGTGAACGAGCAGTACTTC. Translating gives CSARLAGVNEQYF.

Ten or more counts support this clonotype. The chain carries TRBV5-6 and TRBJ1-6; 7 bases match TRBD1. V was clipped by 2 bases and J by 2 bases; unmatched bases: 7. This CDR3 comprises 17 residues. Germline V gene lookup returns CDR1 SGHDT and CDR2 YYEEEE. The CDR3 coding sequence is TGTGCCAGCAGCTTAGGTCAGGGGGGAACCTATAATTCACCCCTCCACTTT. This codes for CASSLGQGGTYNSPLHF. The full variable domain, its missing parts supplied by reference TRBV5-6 and TRBJ1-6, is DAGVTQSPTHLIKTRGQQVTLRCSPKSGHDTVSWYQQALGQGPQFIFQYYEEEERQRGNFPDRFSGHQFPNYSSELNVNALLLGDSALYLCASSLGQGGTYNSPLHFGNGTRLTVT.

The genes are TRBV20-1 and TRBJ1-6; possibly TRBD1 for D (6 bases). CDR3 size: 14 residues. Trimming removed 4 bases from V and 8 bases from J, with 15 bases in between. Germline V gene sequence: CDR1 DFQATT, CDR2 SNEGSKA (reference sequence). CDR3 nucleotide sequence: TGCAGTGCTACAGGACAGTCTAACGATTCACCCCTCCACTTT. It is translated as CSATGQSNDSPLHF.

A few counts support this clonotype. V usage is TRBV6-6 and J usage is TRBJ2-7, with D perhaps TRBD2 (5 bases). The CDR3 loop spans 15 amino acids. Looked up from germline, CDR1 is MNHNY and CDR2 is SVGAGI (reference sequence). V gave up 6 bases and J gave up 1 base, with 16 bases separating them. This CDR3 is CASSHRTSASYEQYF. As DNA, the CDR3 is TGTGCCAGCAGCCATCGCACTAGTGCTTCCTACGAGCAGTACTTC.